This entry is about one T cell receptor beta chain. Its specific antigen is unknown. No base quality information exists; no much larger clone differs at one position. This entry belongs to a study of cytomegalovirus exposure and HLA in healthy donors (dated by TCRdb to 2015 to 2018). For context, the study as a whole: According to an earlier analysis of around 600 of the donors, about 190 million T cells yielded 100 million or so unique TCR beta sequences and approximately 280 Gb of sequence data. A later analysis re-examined previously published TCR beta repertoires from hundreds of donors and added high-resolution HLA genotyping to investigate patterns of TCR occurrence. In addition to the first cohort of several hundred subjects, a separate validation cohort of 130 or so different subjects was used. In a later genetic analysis, genome-wide SNP genotypes for about three fifths of the 666 donors were used, and that subset was treated as a discovery cohort. An earlier analysis of some 500 of the donors used high-throughput TCR beta sequencing to judge whether each TCR beta V gene segment behaved as functional or pseudogenic. The number of typed donors differed by locus: roughly 629-640 for A, B, C, DRB1 and DQB1; some 500 for DQA1; 606 for DPA1; and 400 to 480 for DPB1. The study profiled the T cell repertoires of fewer than 850 subjects by immunosequencing and related them to cytomegalovirus serostatus. All discovery cohort repertoires had been generated on a single sequencing platform. Among around 400 genotyped donors of the cohort, an average of around 250,000 unique TCR beta nucleotide sequences was sequenced per donor, of which 15% to 20% were non-productive. An early release that covered more than 550 HLA-typed donors contained approximately 300 gigabases of sequencing data and tens of millions of unique TCR sequences. Because of strong linkage in the cohort, five DR-DQ haplotypes were treated as single units for association and clustering. Among the 398 genotyped donors, around 81% belonged to the genetic ancestry cluster associated with self-reported Caucasian donors. Class I and class II HLA loci were covered by the typing at four-digit resolution. High-throughput TCR immunosequencing, statistical association of individual TCRs with disease status, and machine learning were combined to predict cytomegalovirus infection status. Donor age, sex, ethnicity and CMV serostatus were compiled together with the repertoire data. The study aimed to test whether cataloging public T cell receptors could reveal signatures of past pathogen exposure. Rather than using new phenotypic data, the later analysis identified candidate immune exposures from TCR beta sequences and from how often those sequences occurred across donors. The research as a whole found: The study listed 150 to 200 TCR beta chains as associated with cytomegalovirus. A further reported finding was that TCR beta sequences accurately predicted the HLA-A and HLA-B alleles for most subjects in the first cohort. Strong co-occurrence of HLA alleles, especially DR and DQ, made assigning TCR associations to individual alleles difficult. A group of highly shared sequence variants was considered likely to be a technical artifact of the sequencing pipeline. In a later analysis, HLA-associated TCR beta chains were found to be more clonally expanded and to have lower generation probabilities than equally common non-associated chains. In an earlier analysis of some 550 of the donors, most TCR beta V segments were observed in productive rearrangements about 90% or about 30% of the time, broadly matching IMGT annotations. Only TCR beta chains were sequenced in this cohort, and the absence of alpha or paired-chain data limited detectable features. In a later analysis, several top co-occurrence clusters were reported to appear linked to parvovirus B19, influenza, CMV and Epstein-Barr virus. According to a later genetic analysis, donors in an Asian-associated ancestry cluster had fewer N-insertions in productive TCRs than the approximately 670-donor mean. Immune exposure information for the cohort was limited to CMV serostatus. In a later genetic analysis, a missense DCLRE1C variant was associated with V-gene and J-gene trimming of TCR beta chains, and the association was replicated in an independent cohort. At a false discovery rate of 0.05, a later analysis linked some 18,000 TCR beta sequences to specific HLA alleles. A few of the identified cytomegalovirus-associated TCR beta chains were confirmed in vitro to be specific for cytomegalovirus antigens. The classifier was reported to diagnose cytomegalovirus status with high specificity and sensitivity in both the original and validation cohorts. Because HLA typing was unavailable for some donors at each locus, only the typed subset was used in association tests. Roughly uniform sequencing depth across donors was assumed in presence/absence analyses, although this assumption may not hold. Most CMV-associated TCR beta chains appeared to be HLA-restricted in a later analysis, and the HLA associations seemed to be driven largely by CMV exposure. The earlier analysis of some 560 of the donors excluded roughly 16 rarely observed V segments, including chromosome 9 orphons, because counts were too low. According to the authors, the approach could potentially be generalized to other disease states and immunological phenotypes. Across donors, most TCR sequences were observed very rarely, whereas some public TCRs were present in many individuals. Correlated functional status among segregating V segments might reflect linkage disequilibrium, but an unknown experimental factor could not be ruled out. Some IMGT-functional V segments, including TRBV6-2 and TRBV6-3, could not be told apart with the 87-base-pair reads, so those segments were excluded. A later analysis found that TCR association rates varied across HLA loci, with DRB1 alleles showing the most associated TCRs and HLA-C alleles the fewest.

The CDR3 has 13 amino acids, counting the end cysteine and phenylalanine. Left in the record is the CDR3 DNA by itself, 39 bases read in frame from the first base. From a lookup of the germline V gene, CDR1 and CDR2 are SGHRS and YFSETQ. V is trimmed back by 9 bases and J by 2 bases, and the junction contains 7 bases that no gene match accounts for. To prepare the library, the immunoSEQ multiplex PCR assay was applied. For the multiplex PCR, a mixture combining 60 forward primers for TCR Vbeta segments and 13 reverse primers for TCR Jbeta segments was used. The CDR3 region of rearranged TCR beta genes was amplified from genomic DNA with a multiplex PCR assay. Amplified TCR beta libraries were sequenced as 87-base-pair reads on the Illumina HiSeq System. The source study handled its data this way. A later analysis counted 75 million to 100 million unique TCR beta chains across the 650 to 800 repertoires, and some 11 million of these chains were shared by at least two donors. Raw reads were error-corrected and collapsed into unique sequences by a nearest-neighbor algorithm in which closely related sequences were merged to remove PCR and sequencing errors. Alignment of CDR3 sequences to IMGT reference sequences was used to assign V, D and J gene segments. Each retained sequence needed at least a six-nucleotide match to both a V gene segment and a J gene segment. Rearrangements were classified as productive when the CDR3 lacked stop codons and remained in frame with V and J, and all other rearrangements were classified as non-productive. Following IMGT convention, CDR3 was defined as the stretch from the second conserved V-encoded cysteine up to the conserved J-encoded phenylalanine. Sequences without an unambiguous match to a single V gene segment were excluded from the earlier analysis of approximately 600 of the donors. An earlier analysis of some 500 of the donors classified V segments as functional when productive rearrangements were above 56.7% and as segregating when the standard deviation between donors was above 5%. A statistical classification framework was developed to diagnose cytomegalovirus status using the catalog of TCR beta chain sequences. In a later analysis, V and J genes were assigned by comparing TCR nucleotide sequences against IMGT/GENE-DB human TR gene sequences. The TCRdist pipeline was used in a later analysis to assign CDR3 sequences and most-parsimonious VDJ recombination scenarios. In a later analysis, each TCR beta chain was defined by its CDR3 amino acid sequence together with its V-gene family, and reads without a unique V-gene family were excluded. A later analysis removed 500 to 600 highly shared, low-generation-probability nucleotide sequences to deal with suspected cross-contamination and a sequencing artifact. In a later analysis, a clonal expansion index was calculated for each public chain from normalized within-repertoire ranks of inferred template counts. A later analysis computed generation probabilities with a VDJ recombination model fitted to out-of-frame rearrangements, and checked the results against IGoR. In a later analysis, hypergeometric tests were used to score TCR-TCR, TCR-HLA and TCR-CMV co-occurrence, with a repertoire-size bias correction applied to TCR pairs. False discovery rates were estimated in a later analysis by permuting HLA or CMV assignments 20 times. In a later analysis, co-occurring TCRs were grouped using DBSCAN, with TCRdist sequence similarity added in when clustering inside HLA-allele-positive subsets. For co-occurrence clustering, repertoires with fewer than 30,000 or more than 120,000 public chains were excluded, along with roughly 5 repertoires with anomalous nucleotide sharing. TCRdb re-hosts the immuneACCESS table, in-frame sequences only. Its copies lack some clones; in the studies checked, an unresolved V gene accounts for under half of them, and the cause for the rest is not known. V and J calls plus clone size are reproduced from that table; the DNA served to infer D and trimming. Here the sample has roughly 130,000 clones; about 80% occur a single time. The biggest ten clones account for under 3% of the sample.

The cohort was made up of hundreds of healthy bone marrow donors. All cohort members were sampled while nominally healthy, although unrecorded immune exposures were likely present. The donor was CMV seronegative and belonged to the group of 350 to 400 seronegative cohort members. Each donor provided a peripheral blood sample, and peripheral blood mononuclear cells were used for TCR beta sequencing. Genomic DNA was extracted from the blood cell samples with the Qiagen DNeasy Blood Extraction Kit. The sequencing input was PBMCs. This TCR derives from a man younger than 45 in good health and CMV-seronegative. The chain employs TRBV5-1 and TRBJ1-1; a stretch of 7 junction bases matches TRBD1. The DNA sequence is given as TGCGCCACCAAGAGGGGGCAAAACACTGAAGCTTTCTTT. Its protein product is CATKRGQNTEAFF.